The entry that follows covers one TCR beta chain sequence. The data belong to a study of T cell changes during pregnancy in multiple sclerosis. Measured with immunoSEQ multiplex PCR; TCRdb has only the in-frame clones, and not every one. The top ten hold around 1.4% of the sample, which has about 80,000 clones, about 90% seen once. The V end was cut by 0 bases, the J end by 7 bases, with 14 bases between. Per the germline V gene, CDR1 is SGDLS and CDR2 is YYNGEE. This CDR3 contains 15 residues. The sequencing used peripheral blood, collected before pregnancy. The V gene is TRBV9, the J gene TRBJ2-1, with a weak D call TRBD2 (6 bases). The receptor comes from a female donor with multiple sclerosis, enrolled in a pregnancy study. This CDR3 is CASSVAGFRGNEQFF. Here the CDR3 DNA reads TGTGCCAGCAGCGTAGCGGGGTTTCGGGGGAATGAGCAGTTCTTC.